Each of the 5 T cell receptor beta chains below was sequenced from the same sample in a study of molecular identifiers for immune sequencing clone quantification. TCRdb used MiXCR to reprocess the PCR reads, holding one entry per CDR3 protein. The sample includes 300,000 to 350,000 distinct CDR3 sequences, over 20% of them seen just once. The sequencing input was naive CD8+ T cells from blood, with Jurkat cell RNA spiked in. The subset denotes: FACS-sorted CD8+CD4-CCR7+CD45RA+ naive T cells. Receptors were obtained from a human donor in good health. Some libraries in this study had Jurkat cell RNA spiked in.

This clonotype came up many times. V usage is TRBV14 and J usage is TRBJ2-1; D may be TRBD1 or TRBD2 (5 bases each). The germline V and J ends were trimmed by 3 bases and 9 bases, with 18 bases remaining between them. This CDR3 is 15 amino acids long. CDR1 SGHDN and CDR2 FVKESK come from the germline V gene. CDR3 region: CASSQIGGSRGEQFF. The CDR3 coding sequence is TGTGCCAGCAGCCAGATTGGGGGTAGCCGGGGTGAGCAGTTCTTC.

The table lists this clonotype with many counts. The chain couples TRBV20-1 to TRBJ2-7; TRBD1 matches at 7 bases. The germline V gene has CDR1 DFQATT and CDR2 SNEGSKA (reference sequence). This CDR3 has 13 residues. The V and J ends lost 2 bases and 6 bases, in that order; junction bases with no gene match: 7. The CDR3 DNA follows: TGCAGTGCTAGACCGACAGGGTTTGTCGAGCAGTACTTC. Protein sequence: CSARPTGFVEQYF.

This clonotype was counted at least ten times. This chain joins TRBV6-6 and TRBJ1-5; 8 bases are a match to TRBD1. Trimming cost V 2 bases and J 4 bases; bases outside gene matches: 4. This CDR3 is built from 15 residues. Germline V gives CDR1 MNHNY, CDR2 SVGAGI (reference sequence). This CDR3 is CASSYDRGLNQPQHF. Here the CDR3 DNA reads TGTGCCAGCAGTTACGACAGGGGTTTAAATCAGCCCCAGCATTTT.

This clonotype appeared many times. The J gene is TRBJ2-7, the V gene TRBV14; perhaps TRBD1 as D (5 bases). The CDR3 covers 15 residues. Germline CDR1 and CDR2: SGHDN and FVKESK. V lost 6 bases to trimming and J lost 3 bases, with 18 bases between them. The DNA of the CDR3 is TGTGCCAGCAGTCCGCATGGGGAAAGGGGCTACGAGCAGTACTTC. It codes for CASSPHGERGYEQYF.

This clonotype was recorded many times. The chain employs TRBV7-9 and TRBJ2-1; 8 bases fit TRBD2. Germline assignment: CDR1 SEHNR and CDR2 FQNEAQ (reference sequence). The CDR3 sequence is 14 residues long. V trimming: 1 base; J trimming: 6 bases; junction bases outside the gene matches: 2. The DNA of the CDR3 is TGTGCCAGCAGCTTAGTAGGGACTAGCAATGAGCAGTTCTTC. This codes for CASSLVGTSNEQFF.